This T cell receptor (beta chain) was obtained from a study of cytomegalovirus exposure and HLA in healthy donors. As for the study in general: In an early release, HLA-typed donors contributed 77 million or so unique TCR sequences. General study findings and limits: In vitro data verified three CMV-associated chains as specific for CMV antigens. An analysis was carried out later, and it reportedly showed fewer N-insertions in an Asian-associated ancestry cluster than the 666-donor mean.

Donors were ostensibly healthy at sampling, although undocumented immune exposures were probable. A note on this clone: Its matching antigen is unknown.

PCR used 60 Vbeta primers and 13 Jbeta primers. Clones were sequenced by immunoSEQ multiplex PCR, and TCRdb holds only the in-frame ones, with some missing. The sample yields roughly 260,000 clones, around four fifths seen once. Germline lookup yields CDR1 LGHNA and CDR2 YSLEER. The CDR3 loop spans 15 amino acids. The trim removed 5 bases at V and 7 bases at J, leaving 7 bases unmatched. Sequenced material: PBMCs. The genes are TRBV4-3 and TRBJ1-6, with 8 bases that match TRBD1. This TCR was sampled from a woman between 40 and 50 years old in good health and CMV-seropositive. The CDR3: CASSSWTGTNSPLHF. The CDR3 DNA follows: TGCGCCAGCAGCTCATGGACAGGGACGAATTCACCCCTCCACTTT.